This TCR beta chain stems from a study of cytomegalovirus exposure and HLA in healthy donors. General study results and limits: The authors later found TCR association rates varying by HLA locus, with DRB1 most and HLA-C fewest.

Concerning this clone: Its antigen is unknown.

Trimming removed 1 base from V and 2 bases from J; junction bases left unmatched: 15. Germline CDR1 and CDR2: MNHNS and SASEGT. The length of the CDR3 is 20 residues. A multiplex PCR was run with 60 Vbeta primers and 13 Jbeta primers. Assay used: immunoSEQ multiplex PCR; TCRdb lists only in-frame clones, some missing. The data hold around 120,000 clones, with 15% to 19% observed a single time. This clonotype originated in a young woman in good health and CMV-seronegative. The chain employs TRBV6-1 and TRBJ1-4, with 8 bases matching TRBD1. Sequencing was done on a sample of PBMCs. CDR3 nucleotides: TGTGCCAGCAGTGAAGGACAGGGGCGATATGGAGGGGCCACTAATGAAAAACTGTTTTTT. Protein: CASSEGQGRYGGATNEKLFF.